The 10 T cell receptor beta chains given below trace back to one sample, sequenced in a study of T cells in Graves' hyperthyroidism and ophthalmopathy. RNA transcripts yielded amplified TCR beta CDR3 regions. Researchers ran a first-round RT-PCR on the TCR CDR3 using the HTBI primer set. TCRdb re-analysed the multiplex PCR reads in MiXCR, keeping a single row per CDR3 protein. The sample has under 400,000 distinct CDR3 sequences, roughly 17% seen once; the top ten hold 33%. The sample taken for sequencing was blood. The receptors shown here come from a man in his thirties or forties with Graves' hyperthyroidism.

This clonotype was counted many times. V and J are TRBV5-4 and TRBJ2-5, with D possibly being TRBD1 (6 bases). The CDR3 runs to 16 residues. Germline V gene lookup returns CDR1 SGHNT and CDR2 YYREEE (reference sequence). V was trimmed by 4 bases and J by 4 bases, leaving 20 bases between them. For the CDR3, the DNA is TGTGCCAGCAGCACCCAAAAACAGGGCTTAGGAGAGACCCAGTACTTC. Encoded protein: CASSTQKQGLGETQYF. Filled out from reference TRBV5-4 and TRBJ2-5, the complete variable domain reads ETGVTQSPTHLIKTRGQQVTLRCSSQSGHNTVSWYQQALGQGPQFIFQYYREEENGRGNFPPRFSGLQFPNYSSELNVNALELDDSALYLCASSTQKQGLGETQYFGPGTRLLVL.

A few counts support this clonotype. The chain combines TRBV5-1 with TRBJ1-4; no reliable D call. V dropped 0 bases and J dropped 3 bases, with 6 bases sitting between them. CDR1 is SGHRS and CDR2 is YFSETQ in the germline V gene. The CDR3 spans 14 residues. The CDR3 nucleotides read TGCGCCAGCAGCTTGGATCATTCTAATGAAAAACTGTTTTTT. Translation gives CASSLDHSNEKLFF.

V usage is TRBV6-5 and J usage is TRBJ1-2, with D uncertain. The germline gives CDR1 MNHEY, CDR2 SVGAGI. CDR3 size: 14 residues. Trimming took off 0 bases at V and 4 bases at J, with 9 bases between the two ends. The CDR3, as DNA: TGTGCCAGCAGTTACTCGGCGTCCCCCTATGGCTACACCTTC. It translates to CASSYSASPYGYTF.

This clonotype occurred many times. The V and J genes are TRBV27 and TRBJ1-6; a weak D match, TRBD1 (5 bases). This CDR3 contains 12 residues. Germline CDR1 reads MNHEY; CDR2 reads SMNVEV (reference sequence). Between the trimmed V and J ends, which lost 8 bases and 6 bases, there was a span of 8 bases. This CDR3 is CASRGGNSPLHF. In nucleotides, the CDR3 is TGTGCCAGCCGTGGGGGTAATTCACCCCTCCACTTT.

The rearrangement links TRBV20-1 to TRBJ2-3; no clear D. The CDR3 spans 15 residues. Deletions cut 3 bases from V and 2 bases from J, with 15 bases between. CDR1 is DFQATT, CDR2 SNEGSKA, per germline (reference sequence). Written as DNA, the CDR3 is TGCAGTGCTAGCGGGCAAGGGTTAGTCACAGATACGCAGTATTTT. Translating gives CSASGQGLVTDTQYF.

In this sample, this clonotype turned up many times. The rearrangement links TRBV18 to TRBJ1-3; D gene uncertain. Germline CDR1 is KGHSH and CDR2 is LQKENI. V lost 5 bases and J 0 bases, leaving 14 bases between the germline ends. The CDR3 loop spans 16 amino acids. CDR3 bases: TGTGCCAGCTCAATTAACAGCCTTAACTCTGGAAACACCATATATTTT. Encoded protein: CASSINSLNSGNTIYF. Supplemented by reference TRBV18 and TRBJ1-3, the full variable domain reads NAGVMQNPRHLVRRRGQEARLRCSPMKGHSHVYWYRQLPEEGLKFMVYLQKENIIDESGMPKERFSAEFPKEGPSILRIQQVVRGDSAAYFCASSINSLNSGNTIYFGEGSWLTVV.

This clonotype was picked up a small number of times. The chain combines TRBV5-1 with TRBJ2-7, with D tentatively TRBD1 (5 bases). The germline V gene encodes CDR1 SGHRS and CDR2 YFSETQ. V lost 6 bases to trimming and J lost 3 bases, with 16 bases between them. The CDR3 consists of 14 residues. The CDR3 nucleotides read TGCGCCAGCACCCCGACAGTGCCCTTCTACGAGCAGTACTTC. Amino acid sequence: CASTPTVPFYEQYF.

A few counts support this clonotype. V is TRBV20-1 and J is TRBJ2-7, with D tentatively TRBD2 (5 bases). This CDR3 region has 11 residues. V lost 4 bases and J 6 bases, leaving 10 bases between the germline ends. Germline V gene lookup returns CDR1 DFQATT and CDR2 SNEGSKA (reference sequence). The CDR3: CSAKGGSEQYF. CDR3 in DNA: TGCAGTGCTAAAGGTGGGAGCGAGCAGTACTTC.

The chain couples TRBV25-1 to TRBJ2-1, with 7 bases matching TRBD2. Germline V gene sequence: CDR1 MGHDK, CDR2 SYGVNS. There are 13 residues in the CDR3. The V and J ends lost 0 bases and 10 bases, in that order; junction bases with no gene match: 3. CDR3 coding DNA: TGTGCCAGCAGTGAATATGGGGAGGGCGAGCAGTTCTTC. It yields the protein CASSEYGEGEQFF.

The chain employs TRBV20-1 and TRBJ1-6, with TRBD1 identical over 12 bases. The V gene end was trimmed by 3 bases and the J gene end by 9 bases; junction bases not matched to a gene: 3. The CDR3 loop spans 14 amino acids. Germline loops: CDR1 DFQATT, CDR2 SNEGSKA (reference sequence). The CDR3 sequence is CSASMGQGASPLHF. The CDR3 DNA reads TGCAGTGCTAGTATGGGACAGGGGGCTTCACCCCTCCACTTT.